A few counts support the clone carrying this TCR beta chain. These data come from a study of blood T cell repertoires in COVID-19. Source study methods: Amplification with reference gene primers provided the estimates of nucleated cell counts. Repertoires were generated with immunoSEQ multiplex PCR, while TCRdb's copy carries only in-frame clones and drops some. V, J and clone size are those of that table, while D and trimming were read from the DNA. The sample has some 490,000 clones; roughly nine tenths are singletons. The CDR3 has 17 amino acids. Looked up from germline, CDR1 is MNHNY and CDR2 is SVGAGI (reference sequence). V was clipped by 5 bases and J by 5 bases; unmatched bases: 13.

This sequence joins TRBV6-6 and TRBJ2-3, with 10 bases aligning to TRBD2. This TCR derives from a woman in her sixties who had recovered from COVID-19. Sequencing input: PBMCs or T cells enriched from blood (not recorded which). The CDR3 DNA follows: TGTGCCAGCAGTCGCGAGGCTAGCGGGGGTTTGAGAGATACGCAGTATTTT. Translation: CASSREASGGLRDTQYF.